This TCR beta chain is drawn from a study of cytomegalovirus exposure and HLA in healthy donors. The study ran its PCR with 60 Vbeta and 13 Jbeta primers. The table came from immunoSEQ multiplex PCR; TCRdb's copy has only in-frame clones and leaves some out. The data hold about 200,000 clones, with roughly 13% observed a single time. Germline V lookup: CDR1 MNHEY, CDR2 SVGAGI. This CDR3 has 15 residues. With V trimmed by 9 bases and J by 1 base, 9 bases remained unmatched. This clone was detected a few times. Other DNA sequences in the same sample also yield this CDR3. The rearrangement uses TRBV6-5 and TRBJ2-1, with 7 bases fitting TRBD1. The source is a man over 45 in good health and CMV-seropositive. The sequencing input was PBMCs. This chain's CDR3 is CASTRTGGSYNEQFF. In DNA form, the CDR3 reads TGTGCCAGTACTAGGACAGGCGGGTCCTACAATGAGCAGTTCTTC.